This T cell receptor (beta chain) emerged from a study of blood T cell repertoires in COVID-19. The protocol was immunoSEQ multiplex PCR, while the TCRdb copy is restricted to in-frame clones and leaves out a portion. The repertoire has 100,000 to 150,000 clones, roughly 86% of them found once; the top ten carry around 10%. The germline V gene encodes CDR1 SGHNT and CDR2 YENEEA. The CDR3 sequence is 16 residues long. The J segment lost 4 bases and the V segment lost 1 base, leaving 4 bases of the junction unmatched. Sequencing was performed on peripheral blood. V is TRBV11-3 and J is TRBJ2-3; 11 positions match TRBD2. This sequence was found in a woman between 70 and 85 years old with COVID-19, enrolled during active disease. This CDR3 reads CASSLGSGGASDTQYF. Written as DNA, the CDR3 is TGTGCCAGCAGCTTAGGTAGCGGGGGGGCGTCAGATACGCAGTATTTT.